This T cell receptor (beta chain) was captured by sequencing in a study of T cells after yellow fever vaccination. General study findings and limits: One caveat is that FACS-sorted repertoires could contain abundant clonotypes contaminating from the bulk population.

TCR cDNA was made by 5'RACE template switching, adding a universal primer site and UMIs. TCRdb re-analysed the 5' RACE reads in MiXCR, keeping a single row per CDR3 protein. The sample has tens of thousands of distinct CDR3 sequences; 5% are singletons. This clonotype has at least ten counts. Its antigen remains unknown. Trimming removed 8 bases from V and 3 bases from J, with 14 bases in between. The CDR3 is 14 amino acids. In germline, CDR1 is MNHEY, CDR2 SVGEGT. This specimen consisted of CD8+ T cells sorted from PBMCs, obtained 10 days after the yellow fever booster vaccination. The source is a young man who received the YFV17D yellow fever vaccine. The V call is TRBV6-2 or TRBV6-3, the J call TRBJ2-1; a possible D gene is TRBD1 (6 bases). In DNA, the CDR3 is TGTGCCAGCCAGGGGACCGAGGTCTACAATGAGCAGTTCTTC. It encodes CASQGTEVYNEQFF.